The clone carrying this T cell receptor (beta chain) was seen a few times. These data originate in a study of T cell changes during pregnancy in multiple sclerosis. The V and J ends lost 5 bases and 1 base respectively, with 8 bases between them. The germline V gene encodes CDR1 SGHNT and CDR2 YENEEA. CDR3 length: 13 amino acids. Profiled with immunoSEQ multiplex PCR; TCRdb holds only in-frame clones, not every one. This sample has under 45,000 clones; about 92% occur once, and the top ten carry 0.5% to 0.65%. The chain recombines TRBV11-3 with TRBJ1-1; no clear D. The starting material was CD4+ T cells from peripheral blood mononuclear cells, obtained in the third trimester of pregnancy. The sequence was obtained from a female donor with multiple sclerosis, enrolled in a pregnancy study. In DNA, the CDR3 is TGTGCCAGCAGCCTACGGGGGAACACTGAAGCTTTCTTT. It yields the protein CASSLRGNTEAFF. Variable domain in full (rest from reference TRBV11-3 and TRBJ1-1): EAGVVQSPRYKIIEKKQPVAFWCNPISGHNTLYWYLQNLGQGPELLIRYENEEAVDDSQLPKDRFSAERLKGVDSTLKIQPAELGDSAVYLCASSLRGNTEAFFGQGTRLTVV.